One T cell receptor beta chain is described in this entry. The sample originates from a study of T cell responses to AZD1222 COVID-19 vaccine. The method was immunoSEQ multiplex PCR; TCRdb's version includes in-frame clones alone and lacks a portion of them. The repertoire holds some 130,000 clones, with 80% to 90% as singletons. Germline CDR1 and CDR2: SEHNR and FQNEAQ (reference sequence). The trim removed 5 bases at V and 6 bases at J, leaving 6 bases unmatched. CDR3 length: 15 amino acids. The gene calls are TRBV7-9 and TRBJ1-5; 11 bases agree with TRBD1. The sample was peripheral blood, taken on day 0 of AZD1222 vaccination. The TCR comes from an adult in good health. In nucleotides, the CDR3 is TGTGCCAGCAGCCCGGGACAGGGGGGGTTTCAGCCCCAGCATTTT. This codes for CASSPGQGGFQPQHF.